This T cell receptor beta chain was sequenced in a study of PD-L1 blockade in urothelial cancer. There were between 1 and 8 samples from each patient, taken pretreatment and on-treatment. This CDR3 region has 15 residues. Deletions cut 5 bases from V and 0 bases from J, with 11 bases between. Per the germline V gene, CDR1 is SEHNR and CDR2 is FQNEAQ (reference sequence). Synthetic analogs of TCR templates were spiked into every PCR. Data came from immunoSEQ multiplex PCR; TCRdb stores just in-frame clones and leaves some out. This table holds around 100,000 clones, about 90% found once. The chain uses TRBV7-9 and TRBJ2-1, with D possibly matching TRBD2 (5 bases). The source was PBMCs, collected around atezolizumab (anti-PD-L1) treatment. The source is a woman at least 80 years old with urothelial cancer. Here the CDR3 DNA reads TGTGCCAGCAGCATCGGAACTAGCTCCTACAATGAGCAGTTCTTC. Its protein product is CASSIGTSSYNEQFF.